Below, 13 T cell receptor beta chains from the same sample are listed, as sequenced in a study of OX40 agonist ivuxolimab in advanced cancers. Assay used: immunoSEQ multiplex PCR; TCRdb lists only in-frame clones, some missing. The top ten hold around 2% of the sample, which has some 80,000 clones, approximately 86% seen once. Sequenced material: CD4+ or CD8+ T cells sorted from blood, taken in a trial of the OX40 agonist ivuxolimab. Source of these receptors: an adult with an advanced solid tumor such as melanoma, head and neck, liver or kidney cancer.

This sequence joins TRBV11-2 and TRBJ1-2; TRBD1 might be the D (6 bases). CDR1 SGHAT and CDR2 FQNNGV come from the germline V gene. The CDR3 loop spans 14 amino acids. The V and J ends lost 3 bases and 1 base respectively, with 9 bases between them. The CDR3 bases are TGTGCCAGCAGCTTGGGGGGCTATAACTATGGCTACACCTTC. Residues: CASSLGGYNYGYTF.

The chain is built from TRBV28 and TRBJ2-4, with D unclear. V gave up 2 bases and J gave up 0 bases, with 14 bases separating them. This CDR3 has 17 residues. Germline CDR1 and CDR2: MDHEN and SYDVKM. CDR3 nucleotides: TGTGCCAGCAGTTTAAGGCAGATCCCCGTAGCCAAAAACATTCAGTACTTC. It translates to CASSLRQIPVAKNIQYF.

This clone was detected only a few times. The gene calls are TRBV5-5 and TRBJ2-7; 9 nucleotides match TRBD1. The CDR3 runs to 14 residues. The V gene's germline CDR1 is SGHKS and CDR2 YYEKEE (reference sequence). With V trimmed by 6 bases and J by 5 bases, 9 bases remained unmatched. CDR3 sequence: CASTMSRDRDEQYF. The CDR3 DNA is TGTGCCAGCACCATGTCCCGGGACAGGGACGAGCAGTACTTC.

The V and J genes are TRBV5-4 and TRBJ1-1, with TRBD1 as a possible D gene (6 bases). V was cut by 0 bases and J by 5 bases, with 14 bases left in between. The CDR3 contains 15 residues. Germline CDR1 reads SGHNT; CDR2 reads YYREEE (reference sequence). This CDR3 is CASSLEAGAGTEAFF. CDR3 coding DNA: TGTGCCAGCAGCTTGGAGGCAGGGGCGGGGACTGAAGCTTTCTTT.

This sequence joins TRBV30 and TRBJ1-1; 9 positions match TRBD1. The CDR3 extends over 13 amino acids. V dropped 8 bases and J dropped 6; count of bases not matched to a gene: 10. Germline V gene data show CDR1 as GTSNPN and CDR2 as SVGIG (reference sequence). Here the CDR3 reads CANTRDRVSEAFF. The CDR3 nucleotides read TGTGCCAATACGCGGGACAGGGTCTCTGAAGCTTTCTTT.

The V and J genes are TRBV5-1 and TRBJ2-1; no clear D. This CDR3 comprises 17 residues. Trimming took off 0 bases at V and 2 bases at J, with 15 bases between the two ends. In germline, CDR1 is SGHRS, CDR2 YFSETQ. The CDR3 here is CASSLVGGESTYNEQFF. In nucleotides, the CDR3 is TGCGCCAGCAGCTTGGTCGGCGGAGAGTCAACCTACAATGAGCAGTTCTTC.

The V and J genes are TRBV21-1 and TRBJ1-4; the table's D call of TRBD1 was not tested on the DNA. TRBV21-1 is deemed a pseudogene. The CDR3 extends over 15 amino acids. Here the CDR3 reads CASSTVDSSDEKLFF. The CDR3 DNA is TGTGCCAGCAGCACCGTAGACAGTTCCGATGAAAAACTGTTTTTT.

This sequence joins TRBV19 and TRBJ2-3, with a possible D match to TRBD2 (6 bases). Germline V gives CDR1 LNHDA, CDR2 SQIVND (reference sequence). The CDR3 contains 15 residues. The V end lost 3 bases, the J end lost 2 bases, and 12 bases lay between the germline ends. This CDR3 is CASSIRRGLTDTQYF. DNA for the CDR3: TGTGCCAGTAGTATTAGGAGGGGCCTCACAGATACGCAGTATTTT.

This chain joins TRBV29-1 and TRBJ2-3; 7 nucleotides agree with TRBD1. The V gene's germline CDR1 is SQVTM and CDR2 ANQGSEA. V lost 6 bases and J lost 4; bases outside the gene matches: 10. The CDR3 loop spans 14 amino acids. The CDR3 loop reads CSVQQGYGADTQYF. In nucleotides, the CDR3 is TGCAGCGTACAACAGGGGTATGGCGCAGATACGCAGTATTTT.

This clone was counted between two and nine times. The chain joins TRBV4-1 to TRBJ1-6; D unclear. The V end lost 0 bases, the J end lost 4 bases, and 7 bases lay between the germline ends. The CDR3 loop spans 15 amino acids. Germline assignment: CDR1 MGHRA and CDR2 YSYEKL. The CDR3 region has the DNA TGCGCCAGCAGCCAAGATTCAAGTTATAATTCACCCCTCCACTTT. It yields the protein CASSQDSSYNSPLHF.

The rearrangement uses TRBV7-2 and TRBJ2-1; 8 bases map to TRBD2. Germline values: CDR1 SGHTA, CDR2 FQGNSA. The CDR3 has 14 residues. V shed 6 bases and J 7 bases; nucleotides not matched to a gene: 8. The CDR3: CASSPWAGGNEQFF. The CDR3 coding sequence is TGTGCCAGCAGTCCCTGGGCGGGGGGAAATGAGCAGTTCTTC. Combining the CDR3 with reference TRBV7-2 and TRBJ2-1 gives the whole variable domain GAGVSQSPSNKVTEKGKDVELRCDPISGHTALYWYRQSLGQGLEFLIYFQGNSAPDKSGLPSDRFSAERTGGSVSTLTIQRTQQEDSAVYLCASSPWAGGNEQFFGPGTRLTVL.

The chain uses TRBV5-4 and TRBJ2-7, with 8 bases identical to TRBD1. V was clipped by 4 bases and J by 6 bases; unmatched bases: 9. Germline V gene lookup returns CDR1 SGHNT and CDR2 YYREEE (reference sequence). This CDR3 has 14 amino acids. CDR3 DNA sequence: TGTGCCAGCAGCCAGGACAGGGCTTCGGCCGAGCAGTACTTC. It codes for CASSQDRASAEQYF.

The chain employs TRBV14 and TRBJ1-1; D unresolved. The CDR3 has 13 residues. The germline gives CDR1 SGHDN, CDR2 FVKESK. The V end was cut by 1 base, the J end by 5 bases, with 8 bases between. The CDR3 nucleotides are TGTGCCAGCAGCCAAGTCATCGGAACTGAAGCTTTCTTT. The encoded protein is CASSQVIGTEAFF.